The text below deals with one T cell receptor beta chain. Its antigen is undetermined. The sequenced template was cDNA made from the entire isolated RNA. Reads from naive, central memory and regulatory T cell samples averaged about 3.8 million. TCRdb's copy holds only in-frame clones and misses some; the assay was immunoSEQ multiplex PCR. The data hold some 240,000 clones, with under 20% observed a single time. The data are from a study of beta chain features in type 1 diabetes. Study-level results: Type 1 diabetes patients had TCRB CDR3s that were shorter (moderately but significantly so) in all four CD4+ subsets.

With V trimmed by 4 bases and J by 3 bases, 2 bases remained unmatched. CDR3 size: 13 residues. Germline assignment: CDR1 MNHEY and CDR2 SVGAGI. The sample was naive CD4+ T cells from blood. V and J are TRBV6-5 and TRBJ1-2; TRBD1 matches at 7 bases. The clonotype comes from a man younger than 40 with type 1 diabetes. CDR3 bases: TGTGCCAGCAGTTCTACAGGGGACTATGGCTACACCTTC. Its protein is CASSSTGDYGYTF.